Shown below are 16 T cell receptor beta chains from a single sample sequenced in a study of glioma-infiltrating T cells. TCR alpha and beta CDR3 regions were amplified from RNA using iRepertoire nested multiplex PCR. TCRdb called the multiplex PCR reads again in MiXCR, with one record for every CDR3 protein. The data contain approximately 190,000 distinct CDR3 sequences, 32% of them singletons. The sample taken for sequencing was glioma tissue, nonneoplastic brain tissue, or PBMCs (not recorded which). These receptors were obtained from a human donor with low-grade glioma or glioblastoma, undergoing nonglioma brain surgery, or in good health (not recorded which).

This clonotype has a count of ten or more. The CDR3 protein is CASRVVGGNTGELFF. CDR3 DNA sequence: TGTGCCAGTAGAGTGGTGGGAGGGAACACCGGGGAGCTGTTTTTT. The J gene is TRBJ2-2, the V gene TRBV19, with D possibly being TRBD2 (6 bases). CDR3 length: 15 amino acids. Between the trimmed V and J ends, which lost 6 bases and 1 base, there was a span of 12 bases. Germline CDR1 LNHDA, CDR2 SQIVND (reference sequence).

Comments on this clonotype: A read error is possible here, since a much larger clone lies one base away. The CDR3 region is CASSQDRQNNGQFF. The CDR3 DNA reads TGCGCCAGCAGCCAAGATCGACAGAACAATGGGCAGTTCTTC. The chain carries TRBV4-1 and TRBJ2-1, with a weak D call TRBD1 (5 bases). CDR3 size: 14 residues. Germline CDR1 is MGHRA and CDR2 is YSYEKL.

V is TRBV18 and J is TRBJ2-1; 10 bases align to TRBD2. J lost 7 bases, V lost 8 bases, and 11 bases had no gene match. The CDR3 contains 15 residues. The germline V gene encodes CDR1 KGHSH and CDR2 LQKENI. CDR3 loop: CASRGTSESDNEQFF. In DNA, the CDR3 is TGTGCCAGCCGGGGGACTAGCGAGTCGGATAATGAGCAGTTCTTC.

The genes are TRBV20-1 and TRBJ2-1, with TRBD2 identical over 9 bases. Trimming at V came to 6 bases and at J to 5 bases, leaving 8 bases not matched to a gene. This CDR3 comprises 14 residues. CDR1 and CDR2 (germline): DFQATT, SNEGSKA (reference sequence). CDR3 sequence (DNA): TGCAGTGCGGAACGACTAGCGGTCGACAATGAGCAGTTCTTC. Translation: CSAERLAVDNEQFF.

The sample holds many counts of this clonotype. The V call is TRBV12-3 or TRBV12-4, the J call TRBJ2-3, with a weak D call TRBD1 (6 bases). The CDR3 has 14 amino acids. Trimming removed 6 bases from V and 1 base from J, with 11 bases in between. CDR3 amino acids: CASRYRVGTDTQYF. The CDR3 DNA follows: TGTGCCAGCAGGTACAGGGTCGGCACAGATACGCAGTATTTT.

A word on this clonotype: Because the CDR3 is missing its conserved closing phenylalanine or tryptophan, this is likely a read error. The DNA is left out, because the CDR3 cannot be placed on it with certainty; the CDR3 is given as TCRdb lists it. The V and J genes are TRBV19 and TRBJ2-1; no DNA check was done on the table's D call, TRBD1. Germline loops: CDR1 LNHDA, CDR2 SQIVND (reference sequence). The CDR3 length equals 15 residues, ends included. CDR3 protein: CASSPQAVPNNEKLL.

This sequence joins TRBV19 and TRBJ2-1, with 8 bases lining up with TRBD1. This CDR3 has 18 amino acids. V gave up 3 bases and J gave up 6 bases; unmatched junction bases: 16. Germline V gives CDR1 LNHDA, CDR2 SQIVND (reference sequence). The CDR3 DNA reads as TGTGCCAGTAGTATGGGACCGGGACAGGCTTTTCTTACCAATGAGCAGTTCTTC. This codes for CASSMGPGQAFLTNEQFF.

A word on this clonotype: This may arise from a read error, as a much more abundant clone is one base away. CDR3 DNA: TGTGCCAGCAGCCCACACTTATGGGAGTTGGGCACTGAAGCTTTCTTT. This gives the protein CASSPHLWELGTEAFF. The chain is built from TRBV27 and TRBJ1-1; no clear D gene. This CDR3 is 16 amino acids long. V shed 6 bases and J shed 4 bases, with 21 bases lying between them. Germline CDR1 is MNHEY and CDR2 is SMNVEV (reference sequence).

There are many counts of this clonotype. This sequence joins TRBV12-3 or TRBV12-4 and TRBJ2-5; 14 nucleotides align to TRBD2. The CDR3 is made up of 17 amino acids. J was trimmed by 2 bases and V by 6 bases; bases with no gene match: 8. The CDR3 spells CASSTGTSGRPQETQYF. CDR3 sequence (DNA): TGTGCCAGCAGCACCGGGACTAGCGGGAGACCACAAGAGACCCAGTACTTC.

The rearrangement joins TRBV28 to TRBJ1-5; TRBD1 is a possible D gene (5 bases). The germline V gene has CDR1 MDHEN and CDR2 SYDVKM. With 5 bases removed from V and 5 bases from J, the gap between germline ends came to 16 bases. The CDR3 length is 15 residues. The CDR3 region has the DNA TGTGCCAGCAGTCCCCCCCCTGGGGCCGATCAGCCCCAGCATTTT. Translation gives CASSPPPGADQPQHF.

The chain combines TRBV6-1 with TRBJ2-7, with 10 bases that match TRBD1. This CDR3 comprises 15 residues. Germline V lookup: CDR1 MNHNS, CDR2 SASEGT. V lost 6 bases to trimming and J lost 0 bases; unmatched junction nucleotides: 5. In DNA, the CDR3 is TGTGCCAGCAGAAGACAGGGGGCTAGCTCCTACGAGCAGTACTTC. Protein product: CASRRQGASSYEQYF.

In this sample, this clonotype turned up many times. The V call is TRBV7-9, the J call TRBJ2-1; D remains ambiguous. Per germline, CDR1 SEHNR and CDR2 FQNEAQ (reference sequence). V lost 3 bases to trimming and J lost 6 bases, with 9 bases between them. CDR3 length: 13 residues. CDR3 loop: CASSLLSLNEQFF. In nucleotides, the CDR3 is TGTGCCAGCAGCTTGTTGTCGCTCAATGAGCAGTTCTTC.

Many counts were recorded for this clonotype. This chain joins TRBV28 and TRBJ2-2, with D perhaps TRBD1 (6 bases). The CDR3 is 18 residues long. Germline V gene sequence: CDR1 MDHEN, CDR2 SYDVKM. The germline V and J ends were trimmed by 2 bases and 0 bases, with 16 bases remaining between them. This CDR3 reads CASSLGRGSQPNTGELFF. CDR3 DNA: TGTGCCAGCAGTTTAGGTAGGGGGTCCCAACCGAACACCGGGGAGCTGTTTTTT.

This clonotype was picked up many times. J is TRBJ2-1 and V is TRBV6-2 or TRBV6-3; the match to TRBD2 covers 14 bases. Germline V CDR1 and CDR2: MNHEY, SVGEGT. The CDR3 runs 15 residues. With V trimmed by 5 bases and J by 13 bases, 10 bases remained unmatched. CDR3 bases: TGTGCCAGCAGTCATCCCTCCGGGACTAGCGGGAGACAGTTCTTC. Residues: CASSHPSGTSGRQFF.

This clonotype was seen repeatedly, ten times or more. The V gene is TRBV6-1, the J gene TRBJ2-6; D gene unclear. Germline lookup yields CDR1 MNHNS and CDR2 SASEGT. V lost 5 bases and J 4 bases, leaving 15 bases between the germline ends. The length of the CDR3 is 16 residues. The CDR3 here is CASSRAGTSGANVLTF. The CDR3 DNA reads TGTGCCAGCAGTAGGGCAGGAACTTCGGGGGCCAACGTCCTGACTTTC.

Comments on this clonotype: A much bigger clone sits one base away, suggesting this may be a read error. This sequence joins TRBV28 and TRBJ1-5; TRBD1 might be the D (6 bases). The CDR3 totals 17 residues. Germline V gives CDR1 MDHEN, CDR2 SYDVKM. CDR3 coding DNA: TGTGTCAGCAGTCCACCATTACAGGGATATAGCAATCAGCCCCAGCATTTT. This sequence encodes CVSSPPLQGYSNQPQHF.